This paragraph covers one T cell receptor beta chain sequence. This CDR3 is built from 15 residues. V was pared by 6 bases and J by 2 bases, with 15 bases between. Germline V CDR1 and CDR2: MDHEN, SYDVKM. The sample is drawn from a study of Ad26.COV2.S vaccination and SARS-CoV-2 variants. Study details: Donor was assigned to the Ad26.COV2.S arm of trial COV1001.

This table comes from immunoSEQ multiplex PCR, and its TCRdb copy is limited to in-frame clones, with some not included. The data hold a few hundred thousand clones, with around 90% observed a single time. The treatment here: roughly 19 received Ad26.COV2.S at low or high dose, single or two shots; 5 received placebo; per-sample allocation not given. On day 63 after the first injection, vaccine and placebo recipients gave samples. Based in Boston, the donor was an adult of 18-55 years. This receptor was obtained from a person between 18 and 60 years old who received the Ad26.COV2.S COVID-19 vaccine or a placebo. The source was peripheral blood, collected in a trial of Ad26.COV2.S vaccine versus placebo. The chain recombines TRBV28 with TRBJ2-3; weak D call: TRBD2 (5 bases). Here the CDR3 reads CASSSFKEATDTQYF. The CDR3 coding sequence is TGTGCCAGCAGCTCCTTTAAGGAGGCCACAGATACGCAGTATTTT. The full variable domain, in which reference TRBV28 and TRBJ2-3 provide the parts outside the CDR3, is DVKVTQSSRYLVKRTGEKVFLECVQDMDHENMFWYRQDPGLGLRLIYFSYDVKMKEKGDIPEGYSVSREKKERFSLILESASTNQTSMYLCASSSFKEATDTQYFGPGTRLTVL.